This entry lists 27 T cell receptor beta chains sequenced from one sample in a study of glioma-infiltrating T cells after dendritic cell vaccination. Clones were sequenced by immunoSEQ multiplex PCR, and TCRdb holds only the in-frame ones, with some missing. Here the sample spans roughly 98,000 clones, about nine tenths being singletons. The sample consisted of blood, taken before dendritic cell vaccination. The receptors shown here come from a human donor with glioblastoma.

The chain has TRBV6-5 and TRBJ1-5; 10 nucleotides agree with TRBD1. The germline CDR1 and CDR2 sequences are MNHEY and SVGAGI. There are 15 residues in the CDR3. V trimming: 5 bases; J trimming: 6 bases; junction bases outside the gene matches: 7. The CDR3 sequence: CASSTGTGAGQPQHF. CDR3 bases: TGTGCCAGCAGTACCGGGACAGGGGCTGGTCAGCCCCAGCATTTT.

The CDR3 sequence: CASSLPPRGPTDTQYF. The CDR3 nucleotides read TGTGCCAGCAGCTTACCCCCCAGGGGGCCCACAGATACGCAGTATTTT. This chain links TRBV5-4 with TRBJ2-3; 8 nucleotides line up with TRBD1. The CDR3 has 16 amino acids. Germline assignment: CDR1 SGHNT and CDR2 YYREEE (reference sequence). J was trimmed by 2 bases and V by 2 bases; bases with no gene match: 7.

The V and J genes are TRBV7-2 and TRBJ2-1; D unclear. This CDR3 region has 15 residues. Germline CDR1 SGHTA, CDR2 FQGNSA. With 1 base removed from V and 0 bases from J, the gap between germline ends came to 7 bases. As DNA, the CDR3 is TGTGCCAGCAGCTTAGAGTGGAGCTCCTACAATGAGCAGTTCTTC. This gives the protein CASSLEWSSYNEQFF. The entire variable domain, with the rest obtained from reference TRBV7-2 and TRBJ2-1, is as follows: GAGVSQSPSNKVTEKGKDVELRCDPISGHTALYWYRQSLGQGLEFLIYFQGNSAPDKSGLPSDRFSAERTGGSVSTLTIQRTQQEDSAVYLCASSLEWSSYNEQFFGPGTRLTVL.

The CDR3 sequence is CASSLLVVNTEAFF. The CDR3 DNA follows: TGTGCCAGCAGCTTACTGGTAGTGAACACTGAAGCTTTCTTT. The chain employs TRBV7-9 and TRBJ1-1; D call uncertain. V was trimmed by 2 bases and J by 0 bases, leaving 7 bases between them. Germline V CDR1 and CDR2: SEHNR, FQNEAQ (reference sequence). CDR3 length equals 14 residues. Together with reference TRBV7-9 and TRBJ1-1, the CDR3 gives the full variable domain: DTGVSQNPRHKITKRGQNVTFRCDPISEHNRLYWYRQTLGQGPEFLTYFQNEAQLEKSRLLSDRFSAERPKGSFSTLEIQRTEQGDSAMYLCASSLLVVNTEAFFGQGTRLTVV.

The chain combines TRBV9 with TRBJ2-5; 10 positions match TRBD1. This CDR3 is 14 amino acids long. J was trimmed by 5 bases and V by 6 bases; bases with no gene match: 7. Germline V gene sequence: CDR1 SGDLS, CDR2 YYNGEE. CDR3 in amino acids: CASTRQGAGETQYF. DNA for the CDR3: TGTGCCAGCACCAGACAGGGGGCGGGGGAGACCCAGTACTTC.

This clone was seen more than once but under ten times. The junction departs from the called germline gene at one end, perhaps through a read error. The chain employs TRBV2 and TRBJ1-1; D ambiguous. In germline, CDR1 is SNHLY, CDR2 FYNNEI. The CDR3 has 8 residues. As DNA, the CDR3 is TGTGCCAGCACCCATACTTTTTTT. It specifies CASTHTFF.

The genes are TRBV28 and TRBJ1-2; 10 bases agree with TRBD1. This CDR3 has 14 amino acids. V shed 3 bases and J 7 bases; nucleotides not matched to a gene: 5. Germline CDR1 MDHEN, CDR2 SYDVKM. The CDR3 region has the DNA TGTGCCAGCAGTTTGGGACAGGGGAAGGGTGGCTACACCTTC. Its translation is CASSLGQGKGGYTF.

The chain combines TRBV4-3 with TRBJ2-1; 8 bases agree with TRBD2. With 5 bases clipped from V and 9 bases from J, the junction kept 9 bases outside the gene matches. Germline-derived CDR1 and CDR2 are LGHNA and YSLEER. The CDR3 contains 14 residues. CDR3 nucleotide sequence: TGCGCCAGCAGCTGGGGACGGGGGGGCGGTGAGCAGTTCTTC. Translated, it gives CASSWGRGGGEQFF.

CDR3 region: CASSFSGRLAYEQYF. CDR3 nucleotides: TGTGCCAGCAGCTTCTCCGGGAGATTGGCCTACGAGCAGTACTTC. This chain uses TRBV7-9 with TRBJ2-7; possibly TRBD2 for D (6 bases). The ends were cut back, 3 bases at V and 2 bases at J, with 14 bases in the middle. CDR1 and CDR2 from the germline V gene are SEHNR and FQNEAQ (reference sequence). CDR3 length: 15 residues.

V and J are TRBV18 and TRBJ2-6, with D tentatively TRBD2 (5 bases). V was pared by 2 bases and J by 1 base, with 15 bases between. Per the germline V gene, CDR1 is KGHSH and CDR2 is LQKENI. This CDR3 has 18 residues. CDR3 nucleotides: TGTGCCAGCTCACCAACGAGCGGACGTACGTCTGGGGCCAACGTCCTGACTTTC. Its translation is CASSPTSGRTSGANVLTF.

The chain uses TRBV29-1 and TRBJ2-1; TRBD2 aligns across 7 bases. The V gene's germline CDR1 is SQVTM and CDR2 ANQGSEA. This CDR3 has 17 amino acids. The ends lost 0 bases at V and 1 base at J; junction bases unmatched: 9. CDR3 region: CSVEDLGAGESYNEQFF. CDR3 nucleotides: TGCAGCGTTGAAGATCTCGGGGCGGGAGAATCCTACAATGAGCAGTTCTTC.

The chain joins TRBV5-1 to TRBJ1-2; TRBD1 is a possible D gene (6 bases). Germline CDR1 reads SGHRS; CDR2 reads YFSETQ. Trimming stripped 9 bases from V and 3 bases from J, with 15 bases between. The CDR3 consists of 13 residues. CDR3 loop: CATTSGADYGYTF. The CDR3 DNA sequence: TGCGCCACAACCTCAGGGGCTGACTATGGCTACACCTTC.

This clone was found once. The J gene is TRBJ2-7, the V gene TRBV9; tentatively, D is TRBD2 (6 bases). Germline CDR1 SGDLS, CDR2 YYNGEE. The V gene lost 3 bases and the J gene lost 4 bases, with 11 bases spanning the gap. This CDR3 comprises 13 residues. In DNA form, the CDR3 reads TGTGCCAGCAGCGAGGAGGGCCGGTACGAGCAGTACTTC. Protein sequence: CASSEEGRYEQYF.

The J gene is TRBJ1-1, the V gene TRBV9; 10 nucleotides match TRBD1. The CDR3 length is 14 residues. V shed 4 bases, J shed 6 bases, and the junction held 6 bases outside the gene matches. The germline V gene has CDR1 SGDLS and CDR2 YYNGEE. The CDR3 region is CASSRQGAASEAFF. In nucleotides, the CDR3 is TGTGCCAGCAGCAGACAGGGGGCTGCTTCTGAAGCTTTCTTT.

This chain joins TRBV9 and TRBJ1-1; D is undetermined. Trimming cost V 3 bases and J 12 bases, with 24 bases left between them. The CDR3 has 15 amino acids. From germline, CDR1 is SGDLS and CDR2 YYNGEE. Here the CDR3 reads CASSATGSHTLGTFF. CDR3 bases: TGTGCCAGCAGCGCCACCGGGAGCCATACCCTGGGAACTTTCTTT.

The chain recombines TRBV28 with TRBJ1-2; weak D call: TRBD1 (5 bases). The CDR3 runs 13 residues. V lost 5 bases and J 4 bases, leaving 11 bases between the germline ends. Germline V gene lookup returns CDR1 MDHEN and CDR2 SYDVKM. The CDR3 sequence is CASSISDTYGYTF. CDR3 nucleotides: TGTGCCAGCAGTATATCGGACACCTATGGCTACACCTTC.

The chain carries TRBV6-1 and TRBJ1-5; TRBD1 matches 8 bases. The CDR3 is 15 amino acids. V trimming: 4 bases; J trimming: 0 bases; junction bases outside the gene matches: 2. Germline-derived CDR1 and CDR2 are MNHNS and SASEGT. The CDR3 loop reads CASSVGTGSNQPQHF. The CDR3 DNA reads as TGTGCCAGCAGTGTAGGGACAGGTAGCAATCAGCCCCAGCATTTT.

In nucleotides, the CDR3 is TGTGCCAGCAGCCCAGGACAGGGGGCGATGACTGAAGCTTTCTTT. As protein: CASSPGQGAMTEAFF. The gene calls are TRBV7-9 and TRBJ1-1; 11 bases are a match to TRBD1. CDR3 length: 15 amino acids. Germline lookup yields CDR1 SEHNR and CDR2 FQNEAQ (reference sequence). Germline trimming cut 5 bases from V and 5 bases from J; bases unmatched to any gene: 7.

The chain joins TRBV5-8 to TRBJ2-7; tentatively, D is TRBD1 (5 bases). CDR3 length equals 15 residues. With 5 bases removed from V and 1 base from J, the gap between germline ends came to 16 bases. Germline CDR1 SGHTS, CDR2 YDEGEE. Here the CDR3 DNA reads TGTGCCAGCAGACATCCCACAGGACAATCCTACGAGCAGTACTTC. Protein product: CASRHPTGQSYEQYF.

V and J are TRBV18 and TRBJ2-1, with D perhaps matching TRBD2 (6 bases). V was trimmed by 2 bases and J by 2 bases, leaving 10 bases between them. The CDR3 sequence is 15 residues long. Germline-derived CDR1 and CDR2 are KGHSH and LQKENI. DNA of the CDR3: TGTGCCAGCTCACCATTCCGGGGGACCTACAATGAGCAGTTCTTC. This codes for CASSPFRGTYNEQFF.

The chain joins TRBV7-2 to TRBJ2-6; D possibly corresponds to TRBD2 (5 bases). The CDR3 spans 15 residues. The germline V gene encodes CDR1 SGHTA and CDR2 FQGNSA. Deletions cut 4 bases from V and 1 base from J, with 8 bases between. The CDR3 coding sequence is TGTGCCAGCAGCTCAAGAGGGTCTGGGGCCAACGTCCTGACTTTC. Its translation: CASSSRGSGANVLTF.

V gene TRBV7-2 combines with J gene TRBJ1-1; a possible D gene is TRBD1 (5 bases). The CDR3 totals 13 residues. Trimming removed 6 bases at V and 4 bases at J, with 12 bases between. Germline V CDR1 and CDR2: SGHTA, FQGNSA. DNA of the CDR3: TGTGCCAGCAGACGTATTAGGGGCACTGAAGCTTTCTTT. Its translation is CASRRIRGTEAFF.

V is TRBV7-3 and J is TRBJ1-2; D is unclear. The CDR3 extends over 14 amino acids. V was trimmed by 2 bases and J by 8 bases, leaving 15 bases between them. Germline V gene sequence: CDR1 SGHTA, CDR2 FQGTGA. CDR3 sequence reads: CASSLEGVLGGYTF. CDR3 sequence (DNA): TGTGCCAGCAGCTTAGAGGGTGTGCTCGGCGGCTACACCTTC.

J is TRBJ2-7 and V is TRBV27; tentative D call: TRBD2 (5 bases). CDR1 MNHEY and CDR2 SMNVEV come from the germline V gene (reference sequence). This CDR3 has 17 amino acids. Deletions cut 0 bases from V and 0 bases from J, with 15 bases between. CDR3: CASSLSRSRDSSYEQYF. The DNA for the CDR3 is TGTGCCAGCAGTTTATCGAGAAGCCGGGATAGCTCCTACGAGCAGTACTTC.

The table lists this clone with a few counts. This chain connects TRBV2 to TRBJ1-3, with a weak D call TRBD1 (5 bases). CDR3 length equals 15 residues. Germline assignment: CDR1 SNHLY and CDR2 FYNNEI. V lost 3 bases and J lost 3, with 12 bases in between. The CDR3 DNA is TGTGCCAGCAGTGATCCCCGCAGGGTTGGAAACACCATATATTTT. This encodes CASSDPRRVGNTIYF. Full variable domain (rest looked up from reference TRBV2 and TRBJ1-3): EPEVTQTPSHQVTQMGQEVILRCVPISNHLYFYWYRQILGQKVEFLVSFYNNEISEKSEIFDDQFSVERPDGSNFTLKIRSTKLEDSAMYFCASSDPRRVGNTIYFGEGSWLTVV.

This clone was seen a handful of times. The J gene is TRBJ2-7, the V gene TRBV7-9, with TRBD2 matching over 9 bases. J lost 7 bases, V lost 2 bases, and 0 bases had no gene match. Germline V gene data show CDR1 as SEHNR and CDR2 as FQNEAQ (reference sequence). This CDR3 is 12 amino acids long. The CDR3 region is CASSLLAGEQYF. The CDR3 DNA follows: TGTGCCAGCAGCTTACTAGCGGGAGAGCAGTACTTC. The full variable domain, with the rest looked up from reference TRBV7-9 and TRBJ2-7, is DTGVSQNPRHKITKRGQNVTFRCDPISEHNRLYWYRQTLGQGPEFLTYFQNEAQLEKSRLLSDRFSAERPKGSFSTLEIQRTEQGDSAMYLCASSLLAGEQYFGPGTRLTVT.

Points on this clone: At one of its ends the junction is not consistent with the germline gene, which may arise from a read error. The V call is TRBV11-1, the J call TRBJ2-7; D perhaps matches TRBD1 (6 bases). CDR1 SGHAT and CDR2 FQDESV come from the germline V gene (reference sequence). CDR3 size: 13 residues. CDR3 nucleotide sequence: TGTGCCAGCAGCTTAGCCCCACAGGGTTCCCCTAACTTC. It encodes CASSLAPQGSPNF.